This T cell receptor (beta chain) came from a study of technical replicates of blood from a few donors. The protocol was immunoSEQ multiplex PCR, while the TCRdb copy is restricted to in-frame clones and leaves out a portion. The sample lists tens of thousands of clones, about 94% occurring once. Germline CDR1 is SGDLS and CDR2 is YYNGEE. The V gene lost 3 bases and the J gene lost 1 base, with 11 bases spanning the gap. CDR3 length: 15 amino acids. The V gene is TRBV9, the J gene TRBJ1-3, with a possible D match to TRBD1 (5 bases). This TCR was recovered from a human donor in good health. Material: T cells isolated from PBMCs. The CDR3 bases are TGTGCCAGCAGCGAAACCCAGGGTTCTGGAAACACCATATATTTT. Protein sequence: CASSETQGSGNTIYF. Full variable domain (remainder filled in from reference TRBV9 and TRBJ1-3): DSGVTQTPKHLITATGQRVTLRCSPRSGDLSVYWYQQSLDQGLQFLIQYYNGEERAKGNILERFSAQQFPDLHSELNLSSLELGDSALYFCASSETQGSGNTIYFGEGSWLTVV.